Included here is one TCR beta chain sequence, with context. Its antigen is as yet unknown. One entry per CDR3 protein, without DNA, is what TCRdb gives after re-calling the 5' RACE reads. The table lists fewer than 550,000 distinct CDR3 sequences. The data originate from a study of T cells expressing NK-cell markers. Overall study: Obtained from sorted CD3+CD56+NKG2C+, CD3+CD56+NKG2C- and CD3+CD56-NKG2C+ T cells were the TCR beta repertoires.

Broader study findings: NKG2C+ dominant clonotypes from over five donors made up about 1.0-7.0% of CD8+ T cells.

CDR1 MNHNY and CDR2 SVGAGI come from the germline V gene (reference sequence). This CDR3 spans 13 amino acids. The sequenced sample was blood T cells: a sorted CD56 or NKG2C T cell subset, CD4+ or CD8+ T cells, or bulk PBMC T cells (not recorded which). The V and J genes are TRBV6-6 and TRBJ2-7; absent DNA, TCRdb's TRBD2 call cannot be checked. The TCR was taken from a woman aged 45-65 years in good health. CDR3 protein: CASRGLAGIEQYF.